This note documents a single T cell receptor beta chain sequence. This receptor's antigen is unknown. No base-level quality is on record; no much larger clone is a single base apart. Library preparation used the immunoSEQ multiplex PCR assay. For the multiplex PCR, a mixture combining 60 forward primers for TCR Vbeta segments and 13 reverse primers for TCR Jbeta segments was used. The CDR3 region of rearranged TCR beta genes was amplified from genomic DNA by a multiplex PCR assay. The Illumina HiSeq System was used to sequence the amplified TCR beta libraries as 87-base-pair reads. In the source study's methods: A later analysis tallied 80 million to 95 million unique TCR beta chains across the 700 or so repertoires, and approximately 9.9 million of those chains were shared by two or more donors. To remove PCR and sequencing errors, raw reads were error-corrected and collapsed into unique sequences using a nearest-neighbor algorithm that merged closely related sequences. CDR3 sequences were aligned to IMGT reference sequences to assign V, D and J gene segments. For a sequence to be retained, a match of at least six nucleotides was required to both a V gene segment and a J gene segment. A rearrangement counted as productive if the CDR3 had no stop codons and remained in frame with V and J, and every other rearrangement counted as non-productive. CDR3 was defined by IMGT convention, running from the second conserved V-encoded cysteine to the conserved J-encoded phenylalanine. The earlier analysis of 450 to 750 of the donors excluded any sequence lacking an unambiguous match to a single V gene segment. An earlier analysis of about 590 of the donors classified V segments as functional when productive rearrangements were above 56.7% and as segregating when the standard deviation between donors was above 5%. A statistical classification framework was built for diagnosing cytomegalovirus status from the catalog of TCR beta chain sequences. A later analysis assigned V and J genes by comparing TCR nucleotide sequences with IMGT/GENE-DB human TR gene sequences. Using the TCRdist pipeline, a later analysis assigned CDR3 sequences along with most-parsimonious VDJ recombination scenarios. In a later analysis, each TCR beta chain was defined by its CDR3 amino acid sequence together with its V-gene family, and reads lacking a unique V-gene family were excluded. To address suspected cross-contamination and a sequencing artifact, a later analysis removed 450 to 700 highly shared, low-generation-probability nucleotide sequences. A later analysis calculated a clonal expansion index for each public chain from normalized within-repertoire ranks of inferred template counts. In a later analysis, generation probabilities were computed using a VDJ recombination model fitted to out-of-frame rearrangements, and the results were checked against IGoR. In a later analysis, TCR-TCR, TCR-HLA and TCR-CMV co-occurrence was scored with hypergeometric tests, and a repertoire-size bias correction was applied to TCR pairs. In a later analysis, false discovery rates were estimated by permuting HLA or CMV assignments 20 times. In a later analysis, co-occurring TCRs were grouped using DBSCAN, with TCRdist sequence similarity added in when clustering inside HLA-allele-positive subsets. Repertoires with fewer than 30,000 or more than 120,000 public chains were left out of co-occurrence clustering, as were about 5 repertoires with anomalous nucleotide sharing. This immuneACCESS table, as held by TCRdb, lists in-frame sequences with V and J called but not all clones. Of the missing ones, under half trace to an unresolved V gene in checked studies; the others have no known cause. That table supplies the V and J calls and clone size; D and trimming were determined from the DNA. The sample table contains 150,000 to 190,000 clones; only one count was recorded for around 84% of them. The ten largest account for 2% to 2.5% of the sample.

The cohort was made up of roughly 670 healthy bone marrow donors. Cohort members were all nominally healthy when sampled, although unrecorded immune exposures were likely present. The donor was CMV seronegative and belonged to the group of under 400 seronegative cohort members. A peripheral blood sample was collected from each donor, and TCR beta sequencing was performed on peripheral blood mononuclear cells. Genomic DNA extraction from the blood cell samples was performed with the Qiagen DNeasy Blood Extraction Kit. The sample is drawn from a study of cytomegalovirus exposure and HLA in healthy donors (dated by TCRdb to about 2017). For the study in its entirety: In an earlier analysis of around 540 of the donors, around 290 Gb of sequence data and approximately 120 million unique TCR beta sequences from 150 million to 200 million T cells were reported. To predict cytomegalovirus infection status, the study brought together high-throughput TCR immunosequencing, statistical association of individual TCRs with disease status, and machine learning. Donor age, sex, ethnicity and CMV serostatus were compiled together with the repertoire data. Among 398 genotyped donors of the cohort, an average of approximately 240,000 unique TCR beta nucleotide sequences were sequenced per donor, approximately 20% of them non-productive. A later analysis re-examined previously published TCR beta repertoires from 500 to 700 donors and added high-resolution HLA genotyping to investigate patterns of TCR occurrence. About 300 gigabases of sequencing data and roughly 90 million unique TCR sequences were included in an early release covering over 600 HLA-typed donors. Because of strong linkage in the cohort, roughly five DR-DQ haplotypes were treated as single units for association and clustering. The study aimed to test whether cataloging public T cell receptors could reveal signatures of past pathogen exposure. A separate validation cohort of roughly 130 different subjects was used in addition to the roughly 670-subject first cohort. Every discovery cohort repertoire had been produced on one sequencing platform. The study profiled the T cell repertoires of 666 subjects by immunosequencing and related them to cytomegalovirus serostatus. The genetic ancestry cluster associated with self-reported Caucasian donors included over 80% of the 350 to 500 genotyped donors. A later genetic analysis used genome-wide SNP genotypes for about 60% of the roughly 670 donors, treating that subset as a discovery cohort. Class I and class II HLA loci were covered by the typing at four-digit resolution. To decide whether each TCR beta V gene segment behaved as functional or pseudogenic, an earlier analysis of some 600 of the donors relied on high-throughput TCR beta sequencing. Rather than using new phenotypic data, the later analysis identified candidate immune exposures from TCR beta sequences and from how often those sequences occurred across donors. Typing coverage differed by locus: A, B, C, DRB1 and DQB1 were typed in about 620-640 donors, DQA1 in 500 to 550, DPA1 in approximately 600, and DPB1 in 472.

Overall results and qualifications from the work: A later analysis found that HLA-associated TCR beta chains were more clonally expanded and had lower generation probabilities than equally common non-associated chains. Because counts were too low, approximately 15 rarely observed V segments, including chromosome 9 orphons, were excluded from the earlier analysis of 587 of the donors. V-gene and J-gene trimming of TCR beta chains was associated with a missense DCLRE1C variant in a later genetic analysis, and the association was replicated in an independent cohort. Because some donors lacked HLA typing at each locus, the association tests relied only on the typed subset. Presence/absence analyses assumed roughly uniform sequencing depth across donors, an assumption that may not hold. Three of the identified cytomegalovirus-associated TCR beta chains were confirmed in vitro to be specific for cytomegalovirus antigens. In an earlier analysis of about 550 of the donors, most TCR beta V segments were observed in productive rearrangements about 87% or about 30% of the time, broadly matching IMGT annotations. Only TCR beta chains were sequenced in this cohort, and the absence of alpha or paired-chain data limited detectable features. Correlated functional status among segregating V segments might reflect linkage disequilibrium, but an unknown experimental factor could not be ruled out. The authors suggested that the approach could potentially be extended to other disease states and immunological phenotypes. In a later analysis, some 18,000 TCR beta sequences were associated with specific HLA alleles at a false discovery rate of 0.05. The sequencing pipeline was judged likely to have produced a cluster of highly shared sequence variants as a technical artifact. The classifier was reported to diagnose cytomegalovirus status with high specificity and sensitivity in both the original cohort and the validation cohort. Some IMGT-functional V segments, including TRBV6-2 and TRBV6-3, could not be told apart with the 87-base-pair reads, so those segments were excluded. A later analysis reported that several top co-occurrence clusters appeared linked to parvovirus B19, influenza, CMV and Epstein-Barr virus. Most TCR sequences were observed very rarely across donors, whereas some public TCRs were present in many individuals. For the cohort, immune exposure information was limited to CMV serostatus. When HLA alleles, especially DR and DQ, strongly co-occurred, attributing TCR associations to individual alleles was difficult. According to a later genetic analysis, donors in an Asian-associated ancestry cluster had fewer N-insertions in productive TCRs than the roughly 670-donor mean. In a later analysis, the rate of TCR association differed among HLA loci, with DRB1 alleles having the most associated TCRs and HLA-C alleles having the fewest. A further reported finding was that TCR beta sequences accurately predicted the HLA-A and HLA-B alleles for most subjects in the first cohort. A later analysis found that most CMV-associated TCR beta chains appeared HLA-restricted, with HLA associations seemingly driven largely by CMV exposure. In the study, 150 to 200 TCR beta chains were listed as associated with cytomegalovirus.

According to the germline V gene, CDR1 reads SGHRS and CDR2 reads YFSETQ. Deletion took 7 bases off V and 0 bases off J, with a span of 16 bases between the germline ends. Taken from cysteine to phenylalanine, the CDR3 has 15 residues. The only DNA kept is the CDR3, 45 bases in frame from the first base. Recombination linked TRBV5-1 to TRBJ2-5; TRBD2 is a weak D gene call, 6 bases matching. Material for sequencing was PBMCs. The TCR was taken from a young woman in good health and CMV-seronegative. This receptor carries the CDR3 CASSGAGQYQETQYF. In nucleotide form, the sequence is TGCGCCAGCTCCGGGGCGGGGCAGTACCAAGAGACCCAGTACTTC.